This TCR beta chain stems from a study of glioma-infiltrating T cells after dendritic cell vaccination. General study results and limits: Estimated pretreatment TIL content predicted outcome after dendritic cell vaccination. Higher TCR clonality did not directly relate to longer survival. Only a small number of patients had complete blood and tumor samples.

With regard to this clone: The target antigen is unknown.

Amplification used 60 V beta primers and 13 J beta primers. The table came from immunoSEQ multiplex PCR; TCRdb's copy has only in-frame clones and leaves some out. Among about 73,000 clones listed, roughly four fifths were seen once. The ends were cut back, 5 bases at V and 1 base at J, with 9 bases in the middle. The CDR3 is made up of 15 amino acids. Germline V gene sequence: CDR1 LNHDA, CDR2 SQIVND (reference sequence). The starting material was blood, obtained before dendritic cell vaccination. This receptor was obtained from a human donor with glioblastoma. This sequence joins TRBV19 and TRBJ1-6; no clear D. The chain's CDR3 is CASSARISYNSPLHF. CDR3 coding DNA: TGTGCCAGTAGTGCGAGGATATCCTATAATTCACCCCTCCACTTT.